This T cell receptor (beta chain) was identified during a study of CD8+ T cells in alopecia areata. About this clone: Its antigen remains unidentified.

cDNA serving as the sequencing template came from extracted, reverse transcribed RNA. Data came from immunoSEQ multiplex PCR; TCRdb stores just in-frame clones and leaves some out. The sample lists 130,000 or so clones, roughly 50% occurring once. Lesional scalp tissue (obtained by punch biopsy) and peripheral blood were collected from alopecia areata patients. PBMCs were stained for CD3, CD4 and CD8, and CD4+ and CD8+ T cells were sorted. Study-wide findings and caveats: Sequencing of scalp samples also captures resident alphabeta T cells of normal skin. Clonality exceeded that of normal scalp in lesional scalp, most notably in alopecia totalis/universalis.

The germline V and J ends were trimmed by 1 base and 5 bases, with 9 bases remaining between them. The CDR3 loop spans 13 amino acids. The V gene's germline CDR1 is SGHNT and CDR2 YYREEE (reference sequence). V is TRBV5-4 and J is TRBJ1-1; D perhaps matches TRBD1 (5 bases). The TCR comes from a human donor with alopecia areata. The sequencing input was NKG2D-low CD8+ T cells sorted from blood. The CDR3 DNA reads as TGTGCCAGCAGCTTGCAGGGTACGACTGAAGCTTTCTTT. Translated, it gives CASSLQGTTEAFF.